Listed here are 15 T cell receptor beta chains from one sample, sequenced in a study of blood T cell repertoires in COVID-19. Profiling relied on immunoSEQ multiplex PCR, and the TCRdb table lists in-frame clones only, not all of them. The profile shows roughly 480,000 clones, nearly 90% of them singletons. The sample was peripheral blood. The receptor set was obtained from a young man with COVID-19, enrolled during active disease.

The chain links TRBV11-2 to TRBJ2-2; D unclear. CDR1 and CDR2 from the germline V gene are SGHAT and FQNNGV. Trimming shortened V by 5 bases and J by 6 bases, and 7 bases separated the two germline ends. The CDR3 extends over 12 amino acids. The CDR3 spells CASSLGSGELFF. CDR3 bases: TGTGCCAGCAGCCTTGGCTCCGGGGAGCTGTTTTTT. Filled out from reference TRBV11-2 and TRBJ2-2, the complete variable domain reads EAGVAQSPRYKIIEKRQSVAFWCNPISGHATLYWYQQILGQGPKLLIQFQNNGVVDDSQLPKDRFSAERLKGVDSTLKIQPAKLEDSAVYLCASSLGSGELFFGEGSRLTVL.

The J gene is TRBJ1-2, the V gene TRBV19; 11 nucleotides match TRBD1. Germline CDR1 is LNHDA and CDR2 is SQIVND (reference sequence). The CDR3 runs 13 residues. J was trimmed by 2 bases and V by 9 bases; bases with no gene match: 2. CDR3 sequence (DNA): TGTGCCAGCAGGGACAGGGGGAACTATGGCTACACCTTC. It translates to CASRDRGNYGYTF.

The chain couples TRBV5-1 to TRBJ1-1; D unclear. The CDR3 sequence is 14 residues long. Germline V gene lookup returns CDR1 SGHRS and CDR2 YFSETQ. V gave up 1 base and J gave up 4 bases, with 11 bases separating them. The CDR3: CASSLLAEGTEAFF. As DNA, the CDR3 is TGCGCCAGCAGCTTGCTGGCCGAGGGCACTGAAGCTTTCTTT.

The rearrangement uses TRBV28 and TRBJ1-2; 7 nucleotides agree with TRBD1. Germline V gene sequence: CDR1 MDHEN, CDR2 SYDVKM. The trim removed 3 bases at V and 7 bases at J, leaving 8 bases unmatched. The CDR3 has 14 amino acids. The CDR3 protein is CASSFNRGWPGYTF. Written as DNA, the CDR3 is TGTGCCAGCAGTTTCAACAGGGGATGGCCTGGCTACACCTTC.

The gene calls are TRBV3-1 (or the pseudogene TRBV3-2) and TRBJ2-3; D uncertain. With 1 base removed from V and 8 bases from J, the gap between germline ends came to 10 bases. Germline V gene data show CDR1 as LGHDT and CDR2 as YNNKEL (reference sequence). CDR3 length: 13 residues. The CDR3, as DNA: TGTGCCAGCAGCCAAGCTGCGCGGAGTACGCAGTATTTT. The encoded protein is CASSQAARSTQYF.

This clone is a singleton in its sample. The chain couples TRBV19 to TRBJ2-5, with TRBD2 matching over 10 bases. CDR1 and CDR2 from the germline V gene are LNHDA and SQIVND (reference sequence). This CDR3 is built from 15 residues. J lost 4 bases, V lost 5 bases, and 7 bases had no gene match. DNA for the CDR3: TGTGCCAGTAGTCACGGGACTAGCGACGCAGAGACCCAGTACTTC. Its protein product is CASSHGTSDAETQYF.

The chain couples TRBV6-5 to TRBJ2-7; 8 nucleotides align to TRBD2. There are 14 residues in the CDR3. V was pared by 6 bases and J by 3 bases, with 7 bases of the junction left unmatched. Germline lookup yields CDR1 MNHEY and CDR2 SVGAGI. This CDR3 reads CASSAGTRDYEQYF. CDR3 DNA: TGTGCCAGCAGCGCCGGGACTAGAGACTACGAGCAGTACTTC.

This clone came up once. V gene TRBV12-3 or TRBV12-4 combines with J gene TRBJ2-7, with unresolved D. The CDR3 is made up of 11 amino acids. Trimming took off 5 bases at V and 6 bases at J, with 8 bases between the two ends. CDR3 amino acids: CASSPGREQYF. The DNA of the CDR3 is TGTGCCAGCAGTCCTGGGCGCGAGCAGTACTTC.

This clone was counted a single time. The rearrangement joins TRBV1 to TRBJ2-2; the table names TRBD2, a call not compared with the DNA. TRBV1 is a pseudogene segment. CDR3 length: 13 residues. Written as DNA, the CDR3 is TGCACCAGCAGCTTGCTAGCAGACGGGGAGCTGTTTTTT. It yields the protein CTSSLLADGELFF.

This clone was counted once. The CDR3 loop reads CASSFTGSGANVLTF. The CDR3 DNA reads as TGTGCCAGCAGCTTTACAGGGTCTGGGGCCAACGTCCTGACTTTC. The chain is built from TRBV7-9 and TRBJ2-6, with a weak D call TRBD1 (6 bases). Germline CDR1 is SEHNR and CDR2 is FQNEAQ (reference sequence). V gave up 3 bases and J gave up 1 base, with 7 bases separating them. This CDR3 has 15 residues.

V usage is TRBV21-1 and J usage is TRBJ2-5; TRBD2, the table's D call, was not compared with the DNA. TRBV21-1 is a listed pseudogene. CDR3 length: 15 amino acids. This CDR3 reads CASSNPLSGQETQYF. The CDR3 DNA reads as TGTGCCAGCAGCAATCCCCTGAGTGGTCAAGAGACCCAGTACTTC.

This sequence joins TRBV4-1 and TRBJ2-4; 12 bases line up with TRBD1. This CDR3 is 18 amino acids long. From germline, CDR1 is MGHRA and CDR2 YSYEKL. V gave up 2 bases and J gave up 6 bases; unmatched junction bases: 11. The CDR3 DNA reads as TGCGCCAGCAGCCAAAACCCAGGGACAGGGGGCATTAGAAACATTCAGTACTTC. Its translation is CASSQNPGTGGIRNIQYF.

The CDR3 region has the DNA TGTGCCAGCAGTTACGACAGGTCCCAAGGCACCGGGGAGCTGTTTTTT. This translates into CASSYDRSQGTGELFF. V is TRBV6-5 and J is TRBJ2-2, with a possible D match to TRBD1 (6 bases). V was cut by 2 bases and J by 4 bases, with 14 bases left in between. Per the germline V gene, CDR1 is MNHEY and CDR2 is SVGAGI. This CDR3 comprises 16 residues.

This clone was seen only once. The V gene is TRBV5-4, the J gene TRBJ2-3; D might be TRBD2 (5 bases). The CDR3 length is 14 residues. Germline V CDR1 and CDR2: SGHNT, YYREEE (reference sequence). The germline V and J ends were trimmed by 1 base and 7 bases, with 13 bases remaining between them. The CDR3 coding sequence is TGTGCCAGCAGCTTGAAGCGGAGCAAAAATACGCAGTATTTT. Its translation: CASSLKRSKNTQYF.

CDR3 residues: CASKSGLSYNEQFF. For the CDR3, the DNA is TGTGCCAGCAAGAGCGGGCTTTCCTACAATGAGCAGTTCTTC. The gene calls are TRBV2 and TRBJ2-1; D is possibly TRBD2 (6 bases). This CDR3 spans 14 amino acids. The V end lost 7 bases, the J end lost 1 base, and 11 bases lay between the germline ends. The germline V gene encodes CDR1 SNHLY and CDR2 FYNNEI.